A selection of T cell receptor beta chains follows, all from one sample in a study of cytomegalovirus exposure and HLA in healthy donors. Measured with immunoSEQ multiplex PCR; TCRdb has only the in-frame clones, and not every one. The table records approximately 220,000 clones, approximately 88% of them present only once. The sequenced sample consisted of PBMCs. The receptors here all came from a boy younger than 10 in good health and CMV-seronegative. Both conserved end residues are part of each CDR3. D genes are given only for firm matches. Size is stated for part of the rows, as once, few or many counts, or as a class when the clone is expanded.

clone size: NA; V gene: TRBV6-5; D gene: NA; J gene: TRBJ1-1; CDR3 protein: CASRKGYAEAFF; CDR3 DNA: TGTGCCAGCAGAAAGGGGTATGCTGAAGCTTTCTTT
clone size: NA; V gene: TRBV6-5; D gene: NA; J gene: TRBJ2-7; CDR3 protein: CASSYQMQGGSYEQYF; CDR3 DNA: TGTGCCAGCAGTTACCAGATGCAGGGGGGATCCTACGAGCAGTACTTC
clone size: NA; V gene: TRBV10-2; D gene: NA; J gene: TRBJ1-2; CDR3 protein: CASSESTRGSLYYGYTF; CDR3 DNA: TGCGCCAGCAGTGAGTCGACGAGGGGGTCCCTATACTATGGCTACACCTTC
clone size: few; V gene: TRBV7-9; D gene: NA; J gene: TRBJ2-7; CDR3 protein: CASSLVGYEQYF; CDR3 DNA: TGTGCCAGCAGCTTAGTCGGTTACGAGCAGTACTTC
clone size: NA; V gene: TRBV23-1; D gene: TRBD1; J gene: TRBJ2-5; CDR3 protein: CASSQSQQGAEETQYF; CDR3 DNA: TGCGCCAGCAGTCAATCACAGCAGGGGGCAGAAGAGACCCAGTACTTC
clone size: NA; V gene: TRBV30; D gene: TRBD1; J gene: TRBJ2-3; CDR3 protein: CAWSTGQGTDTQYF; CDR3 DNA: TGTGCCTGGAGTACGGGACAGGGGACAGATACGCAGTATTTT
clone size: few; V gene: TRBV30; D gene: TRBD1; J gene: TRBJ2-5; CDR3 protein: CAWSPGGTGGWEQYF; CDR3 DNA: TGTGCCTGGAGCCCCGGAGGGACAGGGGGCTGGGAGCAGTACTTC
clone size: NA; V gene: TRBV7-9; D gene: TRBD1; J gene: TRBJ2-3; CDR3 protein: CASSPDRGSTDTQYF; CDR3 DNA: TGTGCCAGCAGCCCGGACAGGGGAAGCACAGATACGCAGTATTTT
clone size: NA; V gene: TRBV10-3; D gene: TRBD2; J gene: TRBJ2-1; CDR3 protein: CAIGGGAHNEQFF; CDR3 DNA: TGTGCCATCGGCGGGGGGGCACACAATGAGCAGTTCTTC
clone size: once; V gene: TRBV5-1; D gene: TRBD2; J gene: TRBJ2-1; CDR3 protein: CASTRAGGISYNEQFF; CDR3 DNA: TGCGCCAGCACCCGAGCGGGAGGAATATCCTACAATGAGCAGTTCTTC
clone size: NA; V gene: TRBV11-2; D gene: TRBD2; J gene: TRBJ2-2; CDR3 protein: CASSWLLVAGAPPTGELFF; CDR3 DNA: TGTGCCAGCAGCTGGCTCTTGGTAGCGGGGGCCCCTCCTACCGGGGAGCTGTTTTTT
clone size: once; V gene: TRBV5-6; D gene: NA; J gene: TRBJ2-3; CDR3 protein: CASSLGVSTDTQYF; CDR3 DNA: TGTGCCAGCAGCTTAGGGGTAAGCACAGATACGCAGTATTTT
clone size: NA; V gene: TRBV9; D gene: TRBD1; J gene: TRBJ2-5; CDR3 protein: CASSPQGIPTSEQYF; CDR3 DNA: TGTGCCAGCAGCCCACAGGGGATACCAACGTCGGAGCAGTACTTC
clone size: NA; V gene: TRBV5-6; D gene: TRBD2; J gene: TRBJ2-7; CDR3 protein: CASRVLAGEPYEQYF; CDR3 DNA: TGTGCCAGCAGAGTACTAGCGGGAGAGCCCTACGAGCAGTACTTC
clone size: NA; V gene: TRBV5-1; D gene: NA; J gene: TRBJ2-3; CDR3 protein: CASSLAPAGSHTDTQYF; CDR3 DNA: TGCGCCAGCAGCTTGGCCCCGGCAGGATCACACACAGATACGCAGTATTTT
clone size: NA; V gene: TRBV5-6; D gene: NA; J gene: TRBJ1-1; CDR3 protein: CASSLGTGTSEAFF; CDR3 DNA: TGTGCCAGCAGCTTGGGGACGGGTACTAGTGAAGCTTTCTTT
clone size: NA; V gene: TRBV9; D gene: TRBD2; J gene: TRBJ2-2; CDR3 protein: CASSPGAGTRVAGELFF; CDR3 DNA: TGTGCCAGCAGCCCTGGAGCCGGGACTAGGGTCGCCGGGGAGCTGTTTTTT
clone size: NA; V gene: TRBV4-1; D gene: NA; J gene: TRBJ1-1; CDR3 protein: CASSQEGRLATEAFF; CDR3 DNA: TGCGCCAGCAGCCAAGAAGGCAGGTTGGCCACTGAAGCTTTCTTT
clone size: NA; V gene: TRBV5-1; D gene: NA; J gene: TRBJ1-1; CDR3 protein: CASSLKWAGPEAFF; CDR3 DNA: TGCGCCAGCAGCTTGAAGTGGGCGGGTCCTGAAGCTTTCTTT
clone size: NA; V gene: TRBV15; D gene: NA; J gene: TRBJ2-3; CDR3 protein: CATSRPTETRTQYF; CDR3 DNA: TGTGCCACCAGCAGACCTACTGAGACAAGGACGCAGTATTTT
clone size: NA; V gene: TRBV7-2; D gene: TRBD2; J gene: TRBJ2-3; CDR3 protein: CASSLGREWADTQYF; CDR3 DNA: TGTGCCAGCAGCTTAGGGCGGGAGTGGGCAGATACGCAGTATTTT
clone size: NA; V gene: TRBV27; D gene: NA; J gene: TRBJ1-2; CDR3 protein: CASSPVGWGTNYGYTF; CDR3 DNA: TGTGCCAGCAGCCCGGTGGGGTGGGGCACTAACTATGGCTACACCTTC
clone size: once; V gene: TRBV5-1; D gene: TRBD2; J gene: TRBJ2-7; CDR3 protein: CASSLLGGASEQYF; CDR3 DNA: TGCGCCAGCAGCTTGCTCGGGGGGGCCTCCGAGCAGTACTTC
clone size: NA; V gene: TRBV6-6; D gene: TRBD1; J gene: TRBJ1-5; CDR3 protein: CASSYGGGRQPQHF; CDR3 DNA: TGTGCCAGCAGTTACGGAGGGGGCAGGCAGCCCCAGCATTTT
clone size: once; V gene: TRBV29-1; D gene: NA; J gene: TRBJ1-1; CDR3 protein: CSVVFRVDTEAFF; CDR3 DNA: TGCAGCGTTGTCTTCAGGGTGGACACTGAAGCTTTCTTT
clone size: NA; V gene: TRBV14; D gene: NA; J gene: TRBJ2-5; CDR3 protein: CASSQENQETQYF; CDR3 DNA: TGTGCCAGCAGCCAAGAGAATCAGGAGACCCAGTACTTC
clone size: NA; V gene: TRBV11-2; D gene: TRBD2; J gene: TRBJ2-5; CDR3 protein: CASSLDALAGFQETQYF; CDR3 DNA: TGTGCCAGCAGCTTAGATGCCCTAGCGGGTTTTCAAGAGACCCAGTACTTC
clone size: NA; V gene: TRBV6-1; D gene: NA; J gene: TRBJ1-5; CDR3 protein: CASSEARLNSNQPQHF; CDR3 DNA: TGTGCCAGCAGTGAAGCGCGGTTGAATAGCAATCAGCCCCAGCATTTT
clone size: NA; V gene: TRBV4-1; D gene: NA; J gene: TRBJ2-5; CDR3 protein: CASSQVVRETQYF; CDR3 DNA: TGCGCCAGCAGCCAAGTTGTCAGGGAGACCCAGTACTTC
clone size: NA; V gene: TRBV2; D gene: NA; J gene: TRBJ1-2; CDR3 protein: CASSEYSYGYTF; CDR3 DNA: TGTGCCAGCAGTGAATATTCCTATGGCTACACCTTC
clone size: few; V gene: TRBV6-6; D gene: NA; J gene: TRBJ1-1; CDR3 protein: CASRLGNTEAFF; CDR3 DNA: TGTGCCAGCAGGCTAGGGAACACTGAAGCTTTCTTT
clone size: NA; V gene: TRBV5-1; D gene: TRBD2; J gene: TRBJ2-3; CDR3 protein: CASSLEGLALDTQYF; CDR3 DNA: TGCGCCAGCAGCTTGGAGGGACTAGCGTTGGATACGCAGTATTTT
clone size: NA; V gene: TRBV6-5; D gene: TRBD2; J gene: TRBJ2-7; CDR3 protein: CASSSHAGGRSWKYF; CDR3 DNA: TGTGCCAGCAGTTCTCACGCGGGGGGTCGATCATGGAAGTACTTC
clone size: NA; V gene: TRBV4-1; D gene: TRBD1; J gene: TRBJ1-3; CDR3 protein: CASSQNRDRGRNTIYF; CDR3 DNA: TGCGCCAGCAGCCAAAACAGGGACAGGGGAAGAAACACCATATATTTT
clone size: once; V gene: TRBV19; D gene: TRBD2; J gene: TRBJ2-1; CDR3 protein: CASSGGGAGVHNEQFF; CDR3 DNA: TGTGCCAGTAGTGGGGGTGGGGCGGGGGTACACAATGAGCAGTTCTTC
clone size: NA; V gene: TRBV5-1; D gene: NA; J gene: TRBJ1-2; CDR3 protein: CASTREGAGNYGYTF; CDR3 DNA: TGCGCCAGCACCCGGGAGGGTGCGGGGAACTATGGCTACACCTTC
clone size: NA; V gene: TRBV19; D gene: NA; J gene: TRBJ1-4; CDR3 protein: CASSIGEAGEKLFF; CDR3 DNA: TGTGCCAGTAGTATAGGGGAGGCGGGAGAAAAACTGTTTTTT
clone size: NA; V gene: TRBV12-5; D gene: NA; J gene: TRBJ2-1; CDR3 protein: CASGLVPGEDNEQFF; CDR3 DNA: TGTGCTAGTGGTTTGGTACCAGGGGAAGACAATGAGCAGTTCTTC
clone size: NA; V gene: TRBV19; D gene: NA; J gene: TRBJ2-1; CDR3 protein: CASTTGFSSYNEQFF; CDR3 DNA: TGTGCCAGTACGACGGGGTTTAGCTCCTACAATGAGCAGTTCTTC
clone size: NA; V gene: TRBV4-1; D gene: TRBD2; J gene: TRBJ2-3; CDR3 protein: CASSRTSGRASDTQYF; CDR3 DNA: TGCGCCAGCAGCCGAACTAGCGGGAGGGCCTCAGATACGCAGTATTTT
clone size: NA; V gene: TRBV7-9; D gene: NA; J gene: TRBJ2-5; CDR3 protein: CASSLEALGETQYF; CDR3 DNA: TGTGCCAGCAGCTTAGAAGCCCTCGGGGAGACCCAGTACTTC
clone size: NA; V gene: TRBV18; D gene: NA; J gene: TRBJ2-7; CDR3 protein: CASSPLQGTYEQYF; CDR3 DNA: TGTGCCAGCTCACCCCTACAGGGTACCTACGAGCAGTACTTC
clone size: once; V gene: TRBV19; D gene: TRBD1; J gene: TRBJ1-2; CDR3 protein: CASSGTGAANYGYTF; CDR3 DNA: TGTGCCAGTAGTGGGACAGGAGCGGCTAACTATGGCTACACCTTC
clone size: NA; V gene: TRBV7-3; D gene: TRBD1; J gene: TRBJ2-5; CDR3 protein: CASSLTGLEETQYF; CDR3 DNA: TGTGCCAGCAGCCTGACAGGGTTGGAAGAGACCCAGTACTTC
clone size: once; V gene: TRBV4-2; D gene: NA; J gene: TRBJ2-7; CDR3 protein: CASSQEPRGIGYEQYF; CDR3 DNA: TGTGCCAGCAGCCAAGAACCACGAGGGATTGGGTACGAGCAGTACTTC
clone size: NA; V gene: TRBV7-9; D gene: NA; J gene: TRBJ1-2; CDR3 protein: CASSNGELYGYTF; CDR3 DNA: TGTGCCAGCAGCAACGGAGAACTCTATGGCTACACCTTC
clone size: NA; V gene: TRBV6-5; D gene: TRBD2; J gene: TRBJ2-1; CDR3 protein: CASRSPGTSRPFF; CDR3 DNA: TGTGCCAGCAGATCTCCCGGGACTAGCCGGCCGTTCTTC
clone size: NA; V gene: TRBV2; D gene: TRBD1; J gene: TRBJ1-1; CDR3 protein: CASSATGGAGEAFF; CDR3 DNA: TGTGCCAGCAGTGCGACAGGGGGCGCGGGGGAAGCTTTCTTT
clone size: NA; V gene: TRBV9; D gene: TRBD1; J gene: TRBJ2-7; CDR3 protein: CASSPGDRGYHEQYF; CDR3 DNA: TGTGCCAGCAGCCCGGGGGACAGGGGATACCACGAGCAGTACTTC
clone size: once; V gene: TRBV9; D gene: TRBD2; J gene: TRBJ2-3; CDR3 protein: CASSPGRDTQYF; CDR3 DNA: TGTGCCAGCAGCCCCGGGAGGGATACGCAGTATTTT
clone size: few; V gene: TRBV4-2; D gene: TRBD1; J gene: TRBJ1-1; CDR3 protein: CASSQDRTGNTEAFF; CDR3 DNA: TGTGCCAGCAGCCAAGATAGGACAGGAAACACTGAAGCTTTCTTT
clone size: NA; V gene: TRBV6-1; D gene: NA; J gene: TRBJ1-2; CDR3 protein: CASSERGLYGYTF; CDR3 DNA: TGTGCCAGCAGTGAGCGGGGGCTCTATGGCTACACCTTC
clone size: NA; V gene: TRBV7-7; D gene: NA; J gene: TRBJ1-4; CDR3 protein: CASSLLVGEKLFF; CDR3 DNA: TGTGCTAGCAGCTTACTAGTGGGTGAAAAACTGTTTTTT
clone size: NA; V gene: TRBV11-2; D gene: TRBD2; J gene: TRBJ2-7; CDR3 protein: CASSLGLAGEQYF; CDR3 DNA: TGTGCCAGCAGCTTAGGACTAGCGGGAGAGCAGTACTTC
clone size: NA; V gene: TRBV10-3; D gene: TRBD2; J gene: TRBJ2-5; CDR3 protein: CAIRPSGREETQYF; CDR3 DNA: TGTGCCATCCGGCCTAGCGGGAGAGAGGAGACCCAGTACTTC
clone size: NA; V gene: TRBV27; D gene: NA; J gene: TRBJ2-1; CDR3 protein: CASRELSTYNEQFF; CDR3 DNA: TGTGCCAGCAGGGAGCTCTCAACCTACAATGAGCAGTTCTTC
clone size: NA; V gene: TRBV6-5; D gene: TRBD1; J gene: TRBJ1-1; CDR3 protein: CASTFDDRARGEAFF; CDR3 DNA: TGTGCCAGCACATTTGATGACAGGGCCAGGGGTGAAGCTTTCTTT